A selection of T cell receptor beta chains follows, all from one sample in a study of T cell changes during pregnancy in multiple sclerosis. TCRdb keeps only in-frame clones here, not all; method: immunoSEQ multiplex PCR. The sample includes 25,000 to 30,000 clones, 90% to 95% of them seen just once. Sample: CD4+ T cells from peripheral blood mononuclear cells, taken in the first trimester of pregnancy. The receptors derive from a female donor with multiple sclerosis, enrolled in a pregnancy study. The CDR3 runs from the conserved cysteine through the conserved F or W. D genes are given only for firm matches. Size is stated for part of the rows, as once, few or many counts, or as a class when the clone is expanded.

clone size: -
V gene: TRBV5-1
D gene: -
J gene: TRBJ1-1
CDR3 protein: CASSLAPGGRTEAFF
CDR3 DNA: TGCGCCAGCAGCTTGGCCCCGGGAGGTAGGACTGAAGCTTTCTTT

clone size: -
V gene: TRBV14
D gene: -
J gene: TRBJ2-1
CDR3 protein: CASSQATPIVNEQFF
CDR3 DNA: TGTGCCAGCAGCCAAGCTACCCCAATCGTGAATGAGCAGTTCTTC

clone size: -
V gene: TRBV29-1
D gene: TRBD2
J gene: TRBJ2-1
CDR3 protein: CSVEGGRGTSGGPSYNEQFF
CDR3 DNA: TGCAGCGTTGAGGGGGGGCGCGGGACTAGCGGGGGTCCATCCTACAATGAGCAGTTCTTC

clone size: -
V gene: TRBV2
D gene: -
J gene: TRBJ1-4
CDR3 protein: CASSDRGREKLFF
CDR3 DNA: TGTGCCAGCAGTGACAGGGGAAGGGAAAAACTGTTTTTT

clone size: -
V gene: TRBV30
D gene: -
J gene: TRBJ1-6
CDR3 protein: CAWSVGQGNSPLHF
CDR3 DNA: TGTGCCTGGAGTGTCGGGCAGGGGAATTCACCCCTCCACTTT

clone size: -
V gene: TRBV21-1
D gene: -
J gene: TRBJ2-7
CDR3 protein: CASSSGGNEQYF
CDR3 DNA: TGTGCCAGCAGCTCCGGAGGGAACGAGCAGTACTTC

clone size: -
V gene: TRBV28
D gene: -
J gene: TRBJ1-5
CDR3 protein: CAIQRGGGSNQPQHF
CDR3 DNA: TGTGCCATCCAGAGGGGAGGAGGGAGCAATCAGCCCCAGCATTTT

clone size: -
V gene: TRBV9
D gene: TRBD1
J gene: TRBJ1-4
CDR3 protein: CASSVRGADEKLFF
CDR3 DNA: TGTGCCAGCAGCGTCAGGGGGGCTGATGAAAAACTGTTTTTT

clone size: few
V gene: TRBV19
D gene: TRBD1
J gene: TRBJ2-2
CDR3 protein: CASTRGLNTGELFF
CDR3 DNA: TGTGCCAGTACGAGGGGGCTCAACACCGGGGAGCTGTTTTTT

clone size: -
V gene: TRBV4-1
D gene: TRBD1
J gene: TRBJ1-5
CDR3 protein: CASSSPPGTGSNQPQHF
CDR3 DNA: TGCGCCAGCAGCTCCCCCCCCGGGACAGGGAGTAATCAGCCCCAGCATTTT

clone size: -
V gene: TRBV7-3
D gene: -
J gene: TRBJ1-2
CDR3 protein: CASSRGDGSYGYTF
CDR3 DNA: TGTGCCAGCAGCCGAGGCGACGGCAGCTATGGCTACACCTTC

clone size: -
V gene: TRBV5-1
D gene: TRBD1
J gene: TRBJ1-4
CDR3 protein: CASSLVGTGSEKLFF
CDR3 DNA: TGCGCCAGCAGCTTGGTCGGGACAGGGAGCGAAAAACTGTTTTTT

clone size: once
V gene: TRBV19
D gene: -
J gene: TRBJ1-2
CDR3 protein: CASSMSAGRVGYTF
CDR3 DNA: TGTGCCAGTAGTATGAGTGCGGGGAGGGTTGGCTACACCTTC

clone size: -
V gene: TRBV29-1
D gene: -
J gene: TRBJ1-1
CDR3 protein: CSAAGGWAMNTEAFF
CDR3 DNA: TGCAGCGCTGCGGGCGGGTGGGCCATGAACACTGAAGCTTTCTTT

clone size: -
V gene: TRBV7-9
D gene: -
J gene: TRBJ1-2
CDR3 protein: CASSFQYGYTF
CDR3 DNA: TGTGCCAGCAGCTTTCAGTATGGCTACACCTTC

clone size: -
V gene: TRBV30
D gene: -
J gene: TRBJ1-6
CDR3 protein: CAWRWGGFGSPLHF
CDR3 DNA: TGTGCCTGGAGGTGGGGGGGGTTCGGTTCACCCCTCCACTTT

clone size: -
V gene: TRBV5-6
D gene: -
J gene: TRBJ1-2
CDR3 protein: CASSSQGNYGYTF
CDR3 DNA: TGTGCCAGCAGCTCGCAGGGGAACTATGGCTACACCTTC

clone size: -
V gene: TRBV2
D gene: TRBD2
J gene: TRBJ2-3
CDR3 protein: CASSQTRTSGASQYF
CDR3 DNA: TGTGCCAGCAGCCAAACCCGGACTAGCGGGGCGTCCCAGTATTTT

clone size: -
V gene: TRBV7-9
D gene: -
J gene: TRBJ2-3
CDR3 protein: CASSPGVGARSTDTQYF
CDR3 DNA: TGTGCCAGCAGCCCGGGGGTCGGGGCGCGGAGCACAGATACGCAGTATTTT

clone size: -
V gene: TRBV27
D gene: TRBD1
J gene: TRBJ1-4
CDR3 protein: CASSPGTGVEKLFF
CDR3 DNA: TGTGCCAGCAGTCCAGGGACAGGGGTTGAAAAACTGTTTTTT

clone size: -
V gene: TRBV18
D gene: TRBD2
J gene: TRBJ2-3
CDR3 protein: CASSRRGAEDTQYF
CDR3 DNA: TGTGCCAGCTCCCGGCGGGGGGCAGAAGATACGCAGTATTTT

clone size: few
V gene: TRBV5-4
D gene: -
J gene: TRBJ1-6
CDR3 protein: CASSLPGAYNSPLHF
CDR3 DNA: TGTGCCAGCAGCCTTCCAGGGGCCTATAATTCACCCCTCCACTTT

clone size: -
V gene: TRBV9
D gene: TRBD1
J gene: TRBJ2-1
CDR3 protein: CASSVSDRAGEQFF
CDR3 DNA: TGTGCCAGCAGCGTATCCGACAGGGCCGGTGAGCAGTTCTTC

clone size: -
V gene: TRBV10-2
D gene: -
J gene: TRBJ2-5
CDR3 protein: CASSGGVLETQYF
CDR3 DNA: TGCGCCAGCAGTGGGGGGGTTCTGGAGACCCAGTACTTC

clone size: -
V gene: TRBV7-2
D gene: -
J gene: TRBJ2-3
CDR3 protein: CASTLRGWQGRDTQYF
CDR3 DNA: TGTGCCAGCACCTTAAGGGGGTGGCAGGGGCGAGATACGCAGTATTTT

clone size: -
V gene: TRBV5-3
D gene: -
J gene: TRBJ1-1
CDR3 protein: CARSLEESQAFF
CDR3 DNA: TGTGCCAGAAGCTTGGAGGAGTCGCAAGCTTTCTTT

clone size: -
V gene: TRBV5-1
D gene: -
J gene: TRBJ2-5
CDR3 protein: CASSLGQIAETQYF
CDR3 DNA: TGCGCCAGCAGCTTGGGGCAGATTGCAGAGACCCAGTACTTC

clone size: -
V gene: TRBV19
D gene: -
J gene: TRBJ1-5
CDR3 protein: CASGPRAVYQPQHF
CDR3 DNA: TGTGCCAGTGGGCCCAGGGCGGTCTATCAGCCCCAGCATTTT

clone size: -
V gene: TRBV7-3
D gene: TRBD2
J gene: TRBJ2-1
CDR3 protein: CASSNRRQRGGEQFF
CDR3 DNA: TGTGCCAGCAGCAACCGGCGACAGCGGGGGGGTGAGCAGTTCTTC

clone size: -
V gene: TRBV7-2
D gene: TRBD1
J gene: TRBJ2-4
CDR3 protein: CASSVRQGAIQYF
CDR3 DNA: TGTGCCAGCAGCGTCCGACAGGGGGCCATTCAGTACTTC

clone size: -
V gene: TRBV9
D gene: -
J gene: TRBJ1-1
CDR3 protein: CASSVGRTGVGEAFF
CDR3 DNA: TGTGCCAGCAGCGTAGGACGTACGGGTGTGGGTGAAGCTTTCTTT

clone size: -
V gene: TRBV10-3
D gene: TRBD1
J gene: TRBJ2-5
CDR3 protein: CAISEAGTGVKETQYF
CDR3 DNA: TGTGCCATCAGTGAGGCGGGGACAGGGGTGAAGGAGACCCAGTACTTC

clone size: -
V gene: TRBV2
D gene: -
J gene: TRBJ1-4
CDR3 protein: CASSDRLANEKLFF
CDR3 DNA: TGTGCCAGCAGTGACAGACTGGCTAATGAAAAACTGTTTTTT

clone size: -
V gene: TRBV5-1
D gene: -
J gene: TRBJ2-2
CDR3 protein: CASSFRVGTGELFF
CDR3 DNA: TGCGCCAGCAGCTTCAGGGTCGGTACCGGGGAGCTGTTTTTT

clone size: once
V gene: TRBV2
D gene: TRBD1
J gene: TRBJ1-2
CDR3 protein: CANPRGLGYGYTF
CDR3 DNA: TGTGCCAACCCCAGGGGGCTGGGCTATGGCTACACCTTC

clone size: -
V gene: TRBV19
D gene: -
J gene: TRBJ1-4
CDR3 protein: CASSTQGREKLFF
CDR3 DNA: TGTGCCAGTAGTACACAGGGAAGGGAAAAACTGTTTTTT

clone size: -
V gene: TRBV2
D gene: TRBD2
J gene: TRBJ2-5
CDR3 protein: CASSPGLAETQYF
CDR3 DNA: TGTGCCAGCAGCCCCGGACTAGCGGAGACCCAGTACTTC

clone size: -
V gene: TRBV7-3
D gene: TRBD1
J gene: TRBJ2-3
CDR3 protein: CASSSTGPDTQYF
CDR3 DNA: TGTGCCAGCAGCTCGACAGGGCCCGATACGCAGTATTTT

clone size: -
V gene: TRBV7-3
D gene: -
J gene: TRBJ1-1
CDR3 protein: CASSPGAGEAFF
CDR3 DNA: TGTGCCAGCAGTCCAGGGGCGGGTGAAGCTTTCTTT

clone size: -
V gene: TRBV7-9
D gene: -
J gene: TRBJ2-5
CDR3 protein: CASRSRGGMETQYF
CDR3 DNA: TGTGCCAGCAGGAGCAGGGGAGGGATGGAGACCCAGTACTTC

clone size: -
V gene: TRBV2
D gene: -
J gene: TRBJ2-7
CDR3 protein: CASSEQGLGYEQYF
CDR3 DNA: TGTGCCAGCAGTGAACAGGGGTTGGGCTACGAGCAGTACTTC

clone size: -
V gene: TRBV7-9
D gene: TRBD2
J gene: TRBJ2-1
CDR3 protein: CASSLSLASSYNEQFF
CDR3 DNA: TGTGCCAGCAGCTTATCACTAGCGAGCTCCTACAATGAGCAGTTCTTC

clone size: -
V gene: TRBV11-2
D gene: TRBD2
J gene: TRBJ2-1
CDR3 protein: CASSTGTSGGSYNEQFF
CDR3 DNA: TGTGCCAGCAGCACAGGGACTAGCGGGGGCTCCTACAATGAGCAGTTCTTC

clone size: once
V gene: TRBV6-1
D gene: -
J gene: TRBJ2-7
CDR3 protein: CASSEALGQGYEQYF
CDR3 DNA: TGTGCCAGCAGTGAAGCCTTGGGGCAGGGCTACGAGCAGTACTTC

clone size: -
V gene: TRBV5-6
D gene: -
J gene: TRBJ1-2
CDR3 protein: CASSLSHSYGYTF
CDR3 DNA: TGTGCCAGCAGCTTATCTCACAGCTATGGCTACACCTTC

clone size: -
V gene: TRBV7-9
D gene: TRBD1
J gene: TRBJ1-2
CDR3 protein: CASSYGEDRFHGYTF
CDR3 DNA: TGTGCCAGCAGCTACGGTGAGGACAGGTTCCATGGCTACACCTTC

clone size: -
V gene: TRBV6-5
D gene: TRBD2
J gene: TRBJ2-1
CDR3 protein: CASSYPTGGVNEQFF
CDR3 DNA: TGTGCCAGCAGTTACCCCACGGGGGGGGTAAATGAGCAGTTCTTC

clone size: once
V gene: TRBV4-2
D gene: -
J gene: TRBJ2-7
CDR3 protein: CASSQAGTMDEQYF
CDR3 DNA: TGTGCCAGCAGCCAAGCCGGGACAATGGACGAGCAGTACTTC